Following are 19 T cell receptor beta chains from one sample sequenced in a study of PD-1 and CTLA-4 blockade in melanoma. Clones were read by immunoSEQ multiplex PCR, and TCRdb kept only the in-frame ones, dropping some. The repertoire holds approximately 33,000 clones, with around 93% as singletons. Sample: CD8+ T cells from peripheral blood, taken from a patient given anti-PD-1 treatment. The receptor set was obtained from a human donor with melanoma.

The rearrangement links TRBV27 to TRBJ2-7, with 7 bases identical to TRBD1. This CDR3 has 13 residues. V was pared by 5 bases and J by 2 bases, with 3 bases of the junction left unmatched. Germline V gene sequence: CDR1 MNHEY, CDR2 SMNVEV (reference sequence). The CDR3 spells CASSVGTAYEQYF. The CDR3 coding sequence is TGTGCCAGCAGTGTCGGGACAGCCTACGAGCAGTACTTC.

The chain links TRBV5-1 to TRBJ2-2, with D possibly being TRBD1 or TRBD2 (5 bases each). V lost 5 bases, J lost 3 bases, and 11 bases lay in between. The germline CDR1 and CDR2 sequences are SGHRS and YFSETQ. The CDR3 totals 14 residues. This chain's CDR3 is CASRGLGDTGELFF. CDR3 sequence (DNA): TGCGCCAGCAGAGGCTTGGGGGACACCGGGGAGCTGTTTTTT. The full variable domain, rest sourced from reference TRBV5-1 and TRBJ2-2, is KAGVTQTPRYLIKTRGQQVTLSCSPISGHRSVSWYQQTPGQGLQFLFEYFSETQRNKGNFPGRFSGRQFSNSRSEMNVSTLELGDSALYLCASRGLGDTGELFFGEGSRLTVL.

The chain recombines TRBV19 with TRBJ1-5; no clear D gene. This CDR3 spans 13 amino acids. The V end lost 10 bases, the J end lost 0 bases, and 10 bases lay between the germline ends. CDR1 is LNHDA, CDR2 SQIVND, per germline (reference sequence). The CDR3 DNA reads TGTGCCACAGGAATTTATAGCAATCAGCCCCAGCATTTT. It yields the protein CATGIYSNQPQHF. Together with reference TRBV19 and TRBJ1-5, the CDR3 gives the full variable domain: DGGITQSPKYLFRKEGQNVTLSCEQNLNHDAMYWYRQDPGQGLRLIYYSQIVNDFQKGDIAEGYSVSREKKESFPLTVTSAQKNPTAFYLCATGIYSNQPQHFGDGTRLSIL.

The V gene is TRBV29-1, the J gene TRBJ2-1, with D perhaps TRBD1 (6 bases). The V end lost 1 base, the J end lost 0 bases, and 7 bases lay between the germline ends. This CDR3 is 14 amino acids long. Germline assignment: CDR1 SQVTM and CDR2 ANQGSEA. The CDR3 is CSVEGRGSYNEQFF. CDR3 nucleotides: TGCAGCGTTGAAGGCAGGGGCTCCTACAATGAGCAGTTCTTC.

CDR3 in amino acids: CASWPQGPSGNTIYF. The CDR3 DNA sequence: TGCGCCAGCTGGCCACAGGGGCCCTCTGGAAACACCATATATTTT. J is TRBJ1-3 and V is TRBV10-2; 7 bases agree with TRBD1. Looked up from germline, CDR1 is WSHSY and CDR2 is SAAADI. The length of the CDR3 is 15 residues. The V segment lost 8 bases and the J segment 0 bases; nucleotides outside the gene matches: 7.

CDR3 region: CASIQGGTDYEQYF. Written as DNA, the CDR3 is TGTGCCAGCATCCAAGGAGGGACAGACTACGAGCAGTACTTC. The chain combines TRBV25-1 with TRBJ2-7; D may be TRBD1 (7 bases). CDR3 length: 14 amino acids. The germline V and J ends were trimmed by 7 bases and 3 bases, with 16 bases remaining between them. Germline CDR1 and CDR2: MGHDK and SYGVNS.

The rearrangement links TRBV19 to TRBJ2-5; 8 positions agree with TRBD1. Germline assignment: CDR1 LNHDA and CDR2 SQIVND (reference sequence). The V gene end was trimmed by 4 bases and the J gene end by 2 bases; junction bases not matched to a gene: 3. This CDR3 comprises 14 residues. CDR3 nucleotide sequence: TGTGCCAGTAGTACCGGGACAGGACAAGAGACCCAGTACTTC. Its protein product is CASSTGTGQETQYF.

The chain is built from TRBV7-8 and TRBJ2-3; 8 nucleotides agree with TRBD2. V was pared by 5 bases and J by 3 bases, with 10 bases of the junction left unmatched. The length of the CDR3 is 16 residues. Germline assignment: CDR1 SGHVS and CDR2 FQNEAQ. CDR3 in DNA: TGTGCCAGCAGCCCCCGGGAAGTAGCGGGGACAGATACGCAGTATTTT. Translating gives CASSPREVAGTDTQYF.

In DNA, the CDR3 is TGTGCCAGTAGTATAGAGGAAGCCCTGGGCCATGAGCAGTTCTTC. Translation: CASSIEEALGHEQFF. The chain couples TRBV19 to TRBJ2-1; D is unclear. Germline CDR1 reads LNHDA; CDR2 reads SQIVND (reference sequence). This CDR3 region has 15 residues. The V and J ends lost 0 bases and 8 bases respectively, with 14 bases between them.

V is TRBV27 and J is TRBJ1-2; D is undetermined. CDR3 size: 13 residues. The V end lost 8 bases, the J end lost 3 bases, and 13 bases lay between the germline ends. Germline V lookup: CDR1 MNHEY, CDR2 SMNVEV (reference sequence). The DNA for the CDR3 is TGTGCCAGCGGGGATGGCGGAGACTATGGCTACACCTTC. Amino acid sequence: CASGDGGDYGYTF.

The gene calls are TRBV12-5 and TRBJ1-5; the match to TRBD1 covers 8 bases. The CDR3 has 17 residues. The V segment lost 3 bases and the J segment 3 bases; nucleotides outside the gene matches: 10. CDR1 and CDR2 from the germline V gene are LGHNT and FRNRAP. CDR3 bases: TGTGCTAGTGGTTTTGACCCCGGGACAGGTTTCAATCAGCCCCAGCATTTT. This codes for CASGFDPGTGFNQPQHF.

The rearrangement uses TRBV5-6 and TRBJ2-7; a weak D match, TRBD1 (5 bases). The CDR3 extends over 14 amino acids. Per the germline V gene, CDR1 is SGHDT and CDR2 is YYEEEE. V lost 0 bases to trimming and J lost 2 bases, with 9 bases between them. The CDR3 is CASSLEGFAYEQYF. In DNA, the CDR3 is TGTGCCAGCAGCTTGGAGGGGTTCGCCTACGAGCAGTACTTC.

CDR3 amino acids: CATSSSYLQADTQYF. The CDR3 DNA reads TGTGCCACCAGCTCCTCTTACCTTCAGGCAGATACGCAGTATTTT. This chain connects TRBV24-1 to TRBJ2-3; D call uncertain. Germline V lookup: CDR1 KGHDR, CDR2 SFDVKD. V dropped 7 bases and J dropped 4 bases, with 17 bases sitting between them. CDR3 length: 15 amino acids.

The chain uses TRBV3-1 (or the pseudogene TRBV3-2) and TRBJ2-7, with D maybe TRBD1 (5 bases). Trimming took off 2 bases at V and 3 bases at J, with 17 bases between the two ends. The CDR3 is 16 amino acids. The V gene's germline CDR1 is LGHDT and CDR2 YNNKEL (reference sequence). CDR3 protein: CASSQRVTENFYEQYF. The CDR3, as DNA: TGTGCCAGCAGCCAAAGGGTGACAGAAAACTTCTACGAGCAGTACTTC.

J is TRBJ2-5 and V is TRBV24-1; 7 bases are shared with TRBD1. V trimming: 11 bases; J trimming: 2 bases; junction bases outside the gene matches: 25. There are 19 residues in the CDR3. The germline V gene encodes CDR1 KGHDR and CDR2 SFDVKD. CDR3 residues: CAIRIQGSRRVGGQETQYF. The CDR3 nucleotides read TGTGCCATCAGAATACAGGGGTCCAGAAGAGTGGGCGGGCAAGAGACCCAGTACTTC.

Only one count was recorded for this clone. The V and J genes are TRBV27 and TRBJ2-7; D is uncertain. This CDR3 region has 14 residues. Trimming cost V 2 bases and J 3 bases, with 11 bases left between them. CDR1 is MNHEY, CDR2 SMNVEV, per germline (reference sequence). CDR3 DNA: TGTGCCAGCAGTTTAAGCCTCTATGACTACGAGCAGTACTTC. It encodes CASSLSLYDYEQYF.

V is TRBV18 and J is TRBJ1-1; possible D gene TRBD1, 5 bases. The CDR3 has 13 amino acids. The germline V gene encodes CDR1 KGHSH and CDR2 LQKENI. Between the trimmed V and J ends, which lost 2 bases and 6 bases, there was a span of 10 bases. The CDR3 spells CASSPMGEAEAFF. The CDR3 bases are TGTGCCAGCTCACCAATGGGGGAGGCTGAAGCTTTCTTT.

This clone was picked up one time. The gene calls are TRBV10-1 and TRBJ1-4; D possibly corresponds to TRBD1 (6 bases). V was shortened by 10 bases and J by 8 bases, with 26 bases between the two germline ends. The CDR3 extends over 16 amino acids. Per germline, CDR1 WNHNN and CDR2 SYGVQD (reference sequence). The CDR3 sequence is CANSSKQAGVREKLFF. CDR3 sequence (DNA): TGCGCCAACAGCTCTAAGCAGGCAGGGGTAAGGGAAAAACTGTTTTTT.

V and J are TRBV6-2 or TRBV6-3 and TRBJ2-7; D remains ambiguous. Trimming took 0 bases from V and 0 from J, leaving 12 bases between them. The germline V gene encodes CDR1 MNHEY and CDR2 SVGEGT. This CDR3 contains 16 residues. CDR3 coding DNA: TGTGCCAGCAGTTACTCGAAAGGGATTCTCTCCTACGAGCAGTACTTC. It specifies CASSYSKGILSYEQYF.